This T cell receptor beta chain was retrieved from a study of regulatory T cells in long-lasting Graves disease. Findings and limits, study-wide: Repertoires from persistent disease leaned toward TRBV28, TRBJ1-2 and TRBJ2-5.

The CDR3 is 15 residues long. The germline gives CDR1 MDHEN, CDR2 SYDVKM. The table lists this clonotype with many counts. Its antigen is unidentified. A read error may produce the germline difference seen at one junction end. Combining iRepertoire HTBI primers with Arm-PCR of CDR3 regions, the authors built TCR beta libraries. Source study methods: Spanning all samples, the identified segments comprised 60 to 70 TRBV and approximately 13 TRBJ. Using its own MiXCR run on the multiplex PCR reads, TCRdb lists one record per CDR3 protein. These V and J calls are TCRdb output, not the study's own analysis. The profile shows roughly 400,000 distinct CDR3 sequences, roughly 15% of them singletons. Time point in this sample: newly diagnosed GD, antithyroid drugs for less than 3 months. PBMC-extracted RNA yielded the TCR library. The sample also formed part of further work on T cells in Graves' hyperthyroidism and ophthalmopathy.

The sample was peripheral blood mononuclear cells (PBMCs), taken at new diagnosis, from a patient treated with antithyroid drugs. This sequence was found in a woman aged 18-30 years with Graves disease. The J gene is TRBJ2-7, the V gene TRBV28; TRBD1 is a possible D gene (6 bases). The chain's CDR3 is CASSPPGQSSYEQYF. CDR3 nucleotide sequence: TGTGCCAGCAGTCCCCCCGGACAGTCCTCCTATGAGCAGTACTTC.